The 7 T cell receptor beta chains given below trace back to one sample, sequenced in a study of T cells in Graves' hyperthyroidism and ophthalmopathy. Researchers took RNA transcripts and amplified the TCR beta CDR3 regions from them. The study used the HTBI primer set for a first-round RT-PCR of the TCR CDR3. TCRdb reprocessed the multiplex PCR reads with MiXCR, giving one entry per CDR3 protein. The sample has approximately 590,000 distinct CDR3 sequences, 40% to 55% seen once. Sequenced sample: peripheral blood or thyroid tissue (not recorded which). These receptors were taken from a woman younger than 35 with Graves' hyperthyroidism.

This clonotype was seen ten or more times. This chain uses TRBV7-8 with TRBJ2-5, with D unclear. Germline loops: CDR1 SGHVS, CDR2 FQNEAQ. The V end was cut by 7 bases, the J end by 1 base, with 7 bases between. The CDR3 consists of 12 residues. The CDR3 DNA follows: TGTGCCAGCAACCCAGGCCAAGAGACCCAGTACTTC. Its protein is CASNPGQETQYF.

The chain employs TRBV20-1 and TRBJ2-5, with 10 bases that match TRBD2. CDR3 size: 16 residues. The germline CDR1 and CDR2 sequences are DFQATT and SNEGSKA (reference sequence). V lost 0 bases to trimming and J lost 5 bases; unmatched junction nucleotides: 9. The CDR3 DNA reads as TGCAGTGCTAGAGACAAATCTAGCGGGAGTATTGAGACCCAGTACTTC. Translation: CSARDKSSGSIETQYF.

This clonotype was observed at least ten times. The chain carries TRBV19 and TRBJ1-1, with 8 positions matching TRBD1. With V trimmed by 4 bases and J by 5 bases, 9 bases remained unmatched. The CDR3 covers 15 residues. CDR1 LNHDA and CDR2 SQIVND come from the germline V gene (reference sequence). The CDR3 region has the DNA TGTGCCAGTAGTAAGGCAGGGGGCAGTGGTACTGAAGCTTTCTTT. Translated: CASSKAGGSGTEAFF.

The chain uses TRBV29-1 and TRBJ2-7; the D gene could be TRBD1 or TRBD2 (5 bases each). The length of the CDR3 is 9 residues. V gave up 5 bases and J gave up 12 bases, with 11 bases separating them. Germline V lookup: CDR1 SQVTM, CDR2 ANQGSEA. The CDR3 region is CSVWSGTYF. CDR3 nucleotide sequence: TGCAGCGTTTGGAGTGGGACGTACTTC.

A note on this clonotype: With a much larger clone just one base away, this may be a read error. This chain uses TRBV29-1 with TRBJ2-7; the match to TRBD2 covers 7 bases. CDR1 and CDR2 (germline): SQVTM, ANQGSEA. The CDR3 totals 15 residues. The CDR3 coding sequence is TGCAGCGTTGAGTCTGCGGGAGAGGTGTCCTACGAGCAGTGCTTC. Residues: CSVESAGEVSYEQCF.

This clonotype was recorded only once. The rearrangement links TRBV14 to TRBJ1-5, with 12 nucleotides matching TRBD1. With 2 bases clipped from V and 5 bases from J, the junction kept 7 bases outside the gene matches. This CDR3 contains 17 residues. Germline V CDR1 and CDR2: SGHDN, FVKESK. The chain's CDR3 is CASSQTPGQGADQPQHF. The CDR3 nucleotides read TGTGCCAGCAGCCAAACACCGGGACAGGGGGCTGATCAGCCCCAGCATTTT.

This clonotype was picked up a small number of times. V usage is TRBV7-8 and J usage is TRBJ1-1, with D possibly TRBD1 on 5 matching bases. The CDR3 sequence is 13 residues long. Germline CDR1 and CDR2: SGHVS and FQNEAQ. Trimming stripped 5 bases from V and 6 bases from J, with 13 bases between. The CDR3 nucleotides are TGTGCCAGCAGCCTTGCCGCAGGGCCTGAAGCTTTCTTT. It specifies CASSLAAGPEAFF.